The rows below give T cell receptor beta chains drawn from one sample of a study of T cell responses to AZD1222 COVID-19 vaccine. Using immunoSEQ multiplex PCR, the repertoire was profiled, and TCRdb retains in-frame clones only, with some absent. The sample shows about 140,000 clones, 85% to 95% of them seen only once. Sequenced material: peripheral blood, taken on day 0 of MenACWY control vaccination. The receptors here all came from an adult in good health. CDR3s include the opening cysteine and the closing phenylalanine or tryptophan. A D gene is named only where the DNA matches it firmly. Size values are once, few and many counts, or a class for expanded clones, and some rows have none.

j_call v_call clone_size d_call cdr3_aa cdr3_nt
TRBJ1-1 TRBV5-5 NA NA CASSLEGGSAFF TGTGCCAGCAGCTTGGAGGGCGGCTCGGCTTTCTTT
TRBJ1-1 TRBV29-1 NA NA CSVDLGNTEAFF TGCAGCGTTGACTTGGGGAACACTGAAGCTTTCTTT
TRBJ2-3 TRBV6-5 NA NA CASSYSSAGHATQYF TGTGCCAGCAGTTACTCGAGTGCAGGGCATGCCACGCAGTATTTT
TRBJ1-2 TRBV9 NA NA CASSVAKGEIYGYTF TGTGCCAGCAGCGTAGCTAAGGGAGAGATCTATGGCTACACCTTC
TRBJ2-6 TRBV11-2 once NA CASSLLGVSGANVLTF TGTGCCAGCAGCTTACTAGGCGTCTCTGGGGCCAACGTCCTGACTTTC
TRBJ2-3 TRBV6-1 few TRBD1 CASSEGGQGSDTQYF TGTGCCAGCAGTGAAGGGGGACAGGGCTCAGATACGCAGTATTTT
TRBJ2-2 TRBV4-1 NA NA CASSQDGGELFF TGCGCCAGCAGCCAAGACGGGGGGGAGCTGTTTTTT
TRBJ2-5 TRBV21-1 NA NA CASSKDRWLAGSQETQYF TGTGCCAGCAGCAAAGACCGGTGGCTAGCGGGGAGCCAAGAGACCCAGTACTTC
TRBJ1-4 TRBV7-9 NA TRBD1 CASSQGTALEKLFF TGTGCCAGCAGCCAAGGGACAGCATTAGAAAAACTGTTTTTT
TRBJ1-1 TRBV15 once NA CATSSQTWSEAFF TGTGCCACCAGCAGCCAGACATGGAGCGAAGCTTTCTTT
TRBJ2-2 TRBV2 NA NA CASSPNTGLAGELFF TGTGCCAGCAGCCCTAATACAGGTTTGGCCGGGGAGCTGTTTTTT
TRBJ1-1 TRBV5-6 NA TRBD1 CASSSRDRGFETEAFF TGTGCCAGCAGCTCCCGGGACAGGGGATTCGAGACGGAAGCTTTCTTT
TRBJ1-1 TRBV5-1 NA TRBD1 CASSLALDRQNTEAFF TGCGCCAGCAGCTTGGCGTTGGACAGGCAGAACACTGAAGCTTTCTTT
TRBJ1-4 TRBV5-4 NA NA CASSLGGGATNEKLFF TGTGCCAGCAGCTTGGGCGGGGGGGCAACTAATGAAAAACTGTTTTTT